The sequence of this T cell receptor beta chain was determined in a study of identical twins. The CDR3 loop spans 15 amino acids. The V end was cut by 0 bases, the J end by 2 bases, with 9 bases between. From germline, CDR1 is MNHEY and CDR2 SMNVEV (reference sequence). TCRdb re-derived calls from the 5' RACE reads in MiXCR, one entry per CDR3 protein. The top ten hold roughly 0.97% of the sample, which has 690,000 or so distinct CDR3 sequences, over 8.5% seen once. This clonotype was observed many times. Its specificity is unknown. Findings and caveats of the study: Conclusions came from cross-sectional statistical analysis, not from following the same donors. In beta out-of-frame sequences, the excess sharing between twins was weaker.

This sample also appeared in a second study, on yellow fever vaccine responses in identical twins. This second study says: Twins' vaccine T cell response reportedly gave the appearance of partial convergence and partial personalization.

Material for sequencing was PBMCs. The chain is built from TRBV27 and TRBJ2-3; possibly TRBD1 or TRBD2 for D (5 bases each). This receptor was identified in a woman aged 18-29 years in good health. The DNA of the CDR3 is TGTGCCAGCAGTTTATCGTGGGGGAACACAGATACGCAGTATTTT. This encodes CASSLSWGNTDTQYF.